A selection of T cell receptor beta chains follows, all from one sample in a study of CD8+ T cells in alopecia areata. Assay: immunoSEQ multiplex PCR; the TCRdb copy retains only in-frame clones and omits some. Found here are roughly 250,000 clones, 67% of them singletons; the top ten hold about 1.3%. This specimen was CD4+ T cells sorted from blood, taken at week 0. Every receptor here comes from a human donor with alopecia areata. Each CDR3 is given with its conserved first and last residue. A D gene is named only where the DNA matches it firmly. The size field is filled for only some rows; it gives once, few, many or a size class.

size	J	V	D	CDR3	DNA
-	TRBJ2-1	TRBV4-3	-	CASSQDPSSYNEQFF	TGCGCCAGCAGCCAAGACCCGAGCTCCTACAATGAGCAGTTCTTC
-	TRBJ2-2	TRBV7-9	-	CASSSPVMGNRRVGELFF	TGTGCCAGCAGCTCCCCAGTTATGGGGAACCGTCGAGTCGGGGAGCTGTTTTTT
-	TRBJ2-3	TRBV4-2	-	CASSQGASSFGDTQYF	TGTGCCAGCAGCCAAGGCGCCTCGTCATTCGGGGATACGCAGTATTTT
-	TRBJ2-1	TRBV30	TRBD1	CASLRDRAYNEQFF	TGTGCCTCCCTTAGGGACAGGGCCTACAATGAGCAGTTCTTC
-	TRBJ2-7	TRBV6-1	-	CASTTFYEQYF	TGTGCCAGCACAACGTTCTACGAGCAGTACTTC
-	TRBJ2-7	TRBV5-1	-	CASSDQWTYEQYF	TGCGCCAGCAGCGACCAGTGGACCTACGAGCAGTACTTC
-	TRBJ1-2	TRBV10-1	TRBD1	CEPDREVNGGYTF	TGCGAACCGGACAGGGAGGTTAACGGTGGCTACACCTTC
-	TRBJ2-6	TRBV4-2	-	CASSQARAGANVLTF	TGTGCCAGCAGCCAAGCACGGGCTGGGGCCAACGTCCTGACTTTC
-	TRBJ2-1	TRBV29-1	-	CSVQDRSSYNEQFF	TGCAGCGTTCAGGACAGATCCTCCTACAATGAGCAGTTCTTC
-	TRBJ1-1	TRBV2	-	CASRPRQLTEAFF	TGTGCCAGCAGACCCCGACAGTTGACTGAAGCTTTCTTT
-	TRBJ1-4	TRBV15	TRBD1	CAARDRGREKLFF	TGTGCCGCCCGAGACAGGGGTCGGGAAAAACTGTTTTTT
-	TRBJ1-2	TRBV7-2	-	CASSQQDSSYGYTF	TGTGCCAGCAGCCAACAGGATTCTTCCTATGGCTACACCTTC
few	TRBJ2-4	TRBV7-2	-	CASRRRLVPGDIQYF	TGTGCCAGCAGGCGTAGACTCGTCCCGGGGGACATTCAGTACTTC
-	TRBJ2-7	TRBV10-3	TRBD2	CAIGRDYEQYF	TGTGCCATCGGGAGGGACTACGAGCAGTACTTC
-	TRBJ2-7	TRBV20-1	-	CSAPAGYEQYF	TGCAGTGCCCCGGCCGGCTACGAGCAGTACTTC
-	TRBJ2-1	TRBV7-3	-	CASSLMGTREGNEQFF	TGTGCCAGCAGCTTAATGGGGACCCGCGAGGGCAATGAGCAGTTCTTC
once	TRBJ2-3	TRBV11-2	TRBD2	CASSLIWGLADTQYF	TGTGCCAGCAGCTTGATTTGGGGACTAGCGGATACGCAGTATTTT